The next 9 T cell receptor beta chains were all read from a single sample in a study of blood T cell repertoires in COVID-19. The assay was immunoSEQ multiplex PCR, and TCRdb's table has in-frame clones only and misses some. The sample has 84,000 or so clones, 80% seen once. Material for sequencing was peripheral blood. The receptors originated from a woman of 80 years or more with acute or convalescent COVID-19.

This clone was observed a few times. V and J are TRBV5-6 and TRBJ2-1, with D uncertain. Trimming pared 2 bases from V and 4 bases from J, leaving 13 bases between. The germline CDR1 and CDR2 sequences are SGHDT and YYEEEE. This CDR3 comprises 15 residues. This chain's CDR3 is CASSLGTATYNEQFF. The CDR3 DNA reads TGTGCCAGCAGCTTAGGAACAGCCACTTACAATGAGCAGTTCTTC.

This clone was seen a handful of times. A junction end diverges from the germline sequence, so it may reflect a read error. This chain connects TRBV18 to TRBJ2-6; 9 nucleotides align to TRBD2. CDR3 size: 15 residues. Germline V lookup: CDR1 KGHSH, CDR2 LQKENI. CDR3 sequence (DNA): TGTGCCAGCTCACCACCGGGCGGGGGGGACAACGTCCTGACTTTC. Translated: CASSPPGGGDNVLTF.

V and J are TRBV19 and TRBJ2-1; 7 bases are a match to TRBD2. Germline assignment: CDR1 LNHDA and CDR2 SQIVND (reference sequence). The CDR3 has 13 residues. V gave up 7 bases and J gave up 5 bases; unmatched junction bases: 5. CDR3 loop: CASNHGRNNEQFF. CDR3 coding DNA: TGTGCCAGTAACCACGGGAGGAACAATGAGCAGTTCTTC.

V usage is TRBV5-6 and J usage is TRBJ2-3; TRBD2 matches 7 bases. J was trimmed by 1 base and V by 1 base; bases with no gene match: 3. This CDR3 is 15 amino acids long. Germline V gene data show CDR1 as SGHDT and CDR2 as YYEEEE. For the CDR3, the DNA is TGTGCCAGCAGCTTGCGCGGGGGTCGCACAGATACGCAGTATTTT. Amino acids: CASSLRGGRTDTQYF.

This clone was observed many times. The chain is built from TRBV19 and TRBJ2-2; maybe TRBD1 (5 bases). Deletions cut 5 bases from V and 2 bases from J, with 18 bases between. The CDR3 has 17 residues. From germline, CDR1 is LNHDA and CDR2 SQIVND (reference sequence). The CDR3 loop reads CASSLGLSLRNTGELFF. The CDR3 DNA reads TGTGCCAGTAGTTTGGGGCTTAGCCTTCGTAACACCGGGGAGCTGTTTTTT. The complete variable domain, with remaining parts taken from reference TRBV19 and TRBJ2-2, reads DGGITQSPKYLFRKEGQNVTLSCEQNLNHDAMYWYRQDPGQGLRLIYYSQIVNDFQKGDIAEGYSVSREKKESFPLTVTSAQKNPTAFYLCASSLGLSLRNTGELFFGEGSRLTVL.

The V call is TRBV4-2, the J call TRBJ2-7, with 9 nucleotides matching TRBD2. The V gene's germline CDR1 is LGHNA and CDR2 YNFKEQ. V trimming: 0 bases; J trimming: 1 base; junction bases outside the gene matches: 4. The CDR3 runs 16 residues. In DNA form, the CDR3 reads TGTGCCAGCAGCCAAGATCCGAGCGGGGGGTCCTACGAGCAGTACTTC. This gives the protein CASSQDPSGGSYEQYF.

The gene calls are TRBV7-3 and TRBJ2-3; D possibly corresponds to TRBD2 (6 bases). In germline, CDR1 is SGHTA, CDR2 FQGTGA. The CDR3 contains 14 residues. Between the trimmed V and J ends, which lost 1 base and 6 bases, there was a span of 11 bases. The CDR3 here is CASSLIGGRDTQYF. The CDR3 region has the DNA TGTGCCAGCAGCTTAATCGGGGGTAGGGATACGCAGTATTTT. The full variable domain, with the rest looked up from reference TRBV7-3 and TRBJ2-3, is GAGVSQTPSNKVTEKGKYVELRCDPISGHTALYWYRQSLGQGPEFLIYFQGTGAADDSGLPNDRFFAVRPEGSVSTLKIQRTERGDSAVYLCASSLIGGRDTQYFGPGTRLTVL.

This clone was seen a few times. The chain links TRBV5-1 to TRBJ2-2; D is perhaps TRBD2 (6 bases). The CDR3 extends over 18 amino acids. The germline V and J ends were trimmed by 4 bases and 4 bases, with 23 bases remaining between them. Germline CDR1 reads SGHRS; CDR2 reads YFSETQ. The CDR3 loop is CASSGGSPPGPSTGELFF. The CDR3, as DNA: TGCGCCAGCAGCGGGGGGAGCCCACCGGGACCCTCCACCGGGGAGCTGTTTTTT.

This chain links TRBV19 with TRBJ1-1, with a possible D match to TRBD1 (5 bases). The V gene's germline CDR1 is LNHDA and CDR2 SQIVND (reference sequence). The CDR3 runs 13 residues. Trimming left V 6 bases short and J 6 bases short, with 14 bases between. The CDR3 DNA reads TGTGCCAGTAGGAAAGGGGAAGAACCTGAAGCTTTCTTT. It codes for CASRKGEEPEAFF.